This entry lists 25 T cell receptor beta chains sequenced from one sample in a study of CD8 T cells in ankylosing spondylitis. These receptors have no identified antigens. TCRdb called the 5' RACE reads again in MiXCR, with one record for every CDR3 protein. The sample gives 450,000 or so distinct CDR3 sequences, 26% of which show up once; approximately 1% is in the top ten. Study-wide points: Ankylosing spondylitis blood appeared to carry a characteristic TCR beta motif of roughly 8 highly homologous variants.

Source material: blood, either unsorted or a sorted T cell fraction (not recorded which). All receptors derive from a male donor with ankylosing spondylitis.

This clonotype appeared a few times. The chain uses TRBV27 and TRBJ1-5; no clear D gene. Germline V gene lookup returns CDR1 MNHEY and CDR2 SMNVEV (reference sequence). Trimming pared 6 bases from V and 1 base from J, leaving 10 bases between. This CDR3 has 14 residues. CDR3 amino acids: CASSPISSNQPQHF. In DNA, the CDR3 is TGTGCCAGCAGCCCCATCTCCAGCAATCAGCCCCAGCATTTT.

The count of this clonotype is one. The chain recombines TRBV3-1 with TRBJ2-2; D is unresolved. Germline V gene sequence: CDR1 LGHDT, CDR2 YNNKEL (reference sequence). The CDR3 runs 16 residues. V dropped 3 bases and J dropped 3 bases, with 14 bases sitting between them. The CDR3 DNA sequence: TGTGCCAGCAGCCATTCGGTTGCGTCATACACCGGGGAGCTGTTTTTT. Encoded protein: CASSHSVASYTGELFF.

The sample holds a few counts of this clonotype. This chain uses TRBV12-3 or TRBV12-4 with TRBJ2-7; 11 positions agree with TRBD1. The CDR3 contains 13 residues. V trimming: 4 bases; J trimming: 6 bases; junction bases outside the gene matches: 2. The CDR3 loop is CASSSGQGGEQYV. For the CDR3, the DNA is TGTGCCAGCAGTTCGGGACAGGGGGGCGAGCAGTACGTC.

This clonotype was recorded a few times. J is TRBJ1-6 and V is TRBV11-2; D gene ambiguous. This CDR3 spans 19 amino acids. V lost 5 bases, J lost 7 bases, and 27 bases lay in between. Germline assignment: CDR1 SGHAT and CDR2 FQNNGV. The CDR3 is CASSPGEGIVTKPNSPLHF. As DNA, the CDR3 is TGTGCCAGCAGCCCCGGGGAGGGTATCGTCACAAAGCCCAATTCACCCCTCCACTTT.

The CDR3 sequence: CASSLDLAGGPGEQYV. DNA of the CDR3: TGTGCCAGCAGCTTAGATTTAGCGGGAGGGCCCGGCGAGCAGTACGTC. This chain joins TRBV11-2 and TRBJ2-7; TRBD2 aligns across 11 bases. The ends lost 0 bases at V and 6 bases at J; junction bases unmatched: 7. The CDR3 covers 16 residues. CDR1 SGHAT and CDR2 FQNNGV come from the germline V gene.

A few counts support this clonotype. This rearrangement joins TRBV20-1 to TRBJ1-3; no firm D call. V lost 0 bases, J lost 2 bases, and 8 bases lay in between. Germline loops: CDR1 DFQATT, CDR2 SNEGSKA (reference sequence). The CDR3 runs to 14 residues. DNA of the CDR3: TGCAGTGCTAGAGATATGGTAGCTGGAAACACCATATATTTT. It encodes CSARDMVAGNTIYF.

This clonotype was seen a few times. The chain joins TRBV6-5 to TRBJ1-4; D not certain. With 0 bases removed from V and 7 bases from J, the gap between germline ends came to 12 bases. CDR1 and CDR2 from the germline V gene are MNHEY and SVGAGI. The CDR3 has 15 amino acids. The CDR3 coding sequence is TGTGCCAGCAGTTACTCGGCAGCAAGGTTTGAAAAACTGTTTTTT. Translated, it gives CASSYSAARFEKLFF.

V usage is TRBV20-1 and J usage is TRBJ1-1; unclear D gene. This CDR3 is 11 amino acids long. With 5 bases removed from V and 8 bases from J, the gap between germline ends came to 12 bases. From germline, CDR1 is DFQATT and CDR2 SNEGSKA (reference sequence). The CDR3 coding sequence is TGCAGTGCTGGACCTTTCCCCGAAGCTTTCTTT. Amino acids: CSAGPFPEAFF.

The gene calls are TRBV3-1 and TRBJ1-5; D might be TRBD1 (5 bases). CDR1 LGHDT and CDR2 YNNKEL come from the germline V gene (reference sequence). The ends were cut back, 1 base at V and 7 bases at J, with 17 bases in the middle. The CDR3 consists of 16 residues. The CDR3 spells CASSQGRGRAGQPQHF. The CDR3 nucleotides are TGTGCCAGCAGCCAAGGGCGGGGCAGGGCTGGCCAGCCCCAGCATTTT.

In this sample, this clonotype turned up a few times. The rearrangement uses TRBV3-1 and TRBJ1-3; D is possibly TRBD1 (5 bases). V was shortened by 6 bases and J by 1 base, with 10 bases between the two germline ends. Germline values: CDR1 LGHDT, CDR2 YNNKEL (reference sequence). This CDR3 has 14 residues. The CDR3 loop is CASRYYRSGNTIYF. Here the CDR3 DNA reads TGTGCCAGCAGATATTACAGGTCTGGAAACACCATATATTTT.

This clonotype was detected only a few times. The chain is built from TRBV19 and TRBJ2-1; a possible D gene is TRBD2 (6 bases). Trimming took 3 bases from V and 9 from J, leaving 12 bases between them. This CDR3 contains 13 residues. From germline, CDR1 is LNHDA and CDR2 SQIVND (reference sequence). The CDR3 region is CASSIQFGSEQFF. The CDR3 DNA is TGTGCCAGTAGTATCCAATTCGGGAGTGAGCAGTTCTTC.

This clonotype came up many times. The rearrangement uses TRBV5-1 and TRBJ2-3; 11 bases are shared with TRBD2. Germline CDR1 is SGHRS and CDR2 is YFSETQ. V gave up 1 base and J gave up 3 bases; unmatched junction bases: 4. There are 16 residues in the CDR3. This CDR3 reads CASSLPRLAGTDTQYF. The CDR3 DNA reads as TGCGCCAGCAGCTTGCCCCGACTAGCGGGGACAGATACGCAGTATTTT.

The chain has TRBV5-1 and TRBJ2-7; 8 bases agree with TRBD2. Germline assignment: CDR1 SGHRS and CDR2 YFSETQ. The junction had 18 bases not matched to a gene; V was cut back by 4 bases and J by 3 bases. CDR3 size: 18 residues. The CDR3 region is CASSVGRTSSFSIYEQYF. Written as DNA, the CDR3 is TGCGCCAGCAGCGTGGGGAGGACTAGCTCATTTTCGATCTACGAGCAGTACTTC.

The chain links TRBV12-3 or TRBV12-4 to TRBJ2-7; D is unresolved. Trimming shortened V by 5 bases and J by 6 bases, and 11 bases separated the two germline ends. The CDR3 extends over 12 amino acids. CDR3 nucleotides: TGTGCCAGCAGTCCTCGCCCGGGCGAGCAGTACGTC. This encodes CASSPRPGEQYV.

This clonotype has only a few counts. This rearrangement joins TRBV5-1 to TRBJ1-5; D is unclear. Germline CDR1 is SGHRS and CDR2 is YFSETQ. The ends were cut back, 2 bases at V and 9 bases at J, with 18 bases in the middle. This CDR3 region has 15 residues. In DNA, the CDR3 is TGCGCCAGCAGCTTATCGGGAACGGACGGTGGGCCCCAGCATTTT. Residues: CASSLSGTDGGPQHF.

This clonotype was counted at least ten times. The CDR3 DNA reads as TGTGCCAGCTCACCACAGGAGAGGGGCACAGATACGCAGTATTTT. Translated: CASSPQERGTDTQYF. The V gene is TRBV18, the J gene TRBJ2-3; D is perhaps TRBD2 (5 bases). Germline V lookup: CDR1 KGHSH, CDR2 LQKENI. The CDR3 covers 15 residues. Trimming took off 1 base at V and 1 base at J, with 9 bases between the two ends.

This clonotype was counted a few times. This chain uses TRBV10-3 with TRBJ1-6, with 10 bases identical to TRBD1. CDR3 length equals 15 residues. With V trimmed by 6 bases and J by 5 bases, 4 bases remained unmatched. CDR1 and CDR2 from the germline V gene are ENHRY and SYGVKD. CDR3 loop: CAIRGTGEDNSPLHF. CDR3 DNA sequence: TGTGCCATCAGGGGGACAGGGGAAGATAATTCACCCCTCCACTTT.

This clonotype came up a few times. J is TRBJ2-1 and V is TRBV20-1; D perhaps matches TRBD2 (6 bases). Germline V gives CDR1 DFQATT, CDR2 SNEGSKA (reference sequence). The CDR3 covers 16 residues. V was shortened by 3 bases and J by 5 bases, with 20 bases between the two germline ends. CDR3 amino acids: CSASGDSKAQDNEQFF. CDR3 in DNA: TGCAGTGCTAGCGGGGACTCCAAAGCCCAGGACAATGAGCAGTTCTTC.

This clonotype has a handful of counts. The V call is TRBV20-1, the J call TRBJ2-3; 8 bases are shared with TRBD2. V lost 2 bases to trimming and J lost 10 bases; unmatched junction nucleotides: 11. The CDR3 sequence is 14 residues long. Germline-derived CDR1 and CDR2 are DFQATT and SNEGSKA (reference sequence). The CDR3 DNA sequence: TGCAGTGCTAGACAACCCCTCGCAGCGGGAGCGCAGTATTTT. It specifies CSARQPLAAGAQYF.

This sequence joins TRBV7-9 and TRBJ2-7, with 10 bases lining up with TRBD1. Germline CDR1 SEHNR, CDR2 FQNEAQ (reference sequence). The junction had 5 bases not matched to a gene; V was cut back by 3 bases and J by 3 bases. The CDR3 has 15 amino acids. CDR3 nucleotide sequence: TGTGCCAGCAGCTTCTCCGGACAGGGGGGCTACGAGCAGTACTTC. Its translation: CASSFSGQGGYEQYF. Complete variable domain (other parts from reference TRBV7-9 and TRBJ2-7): DTGVSQNPRHKITKRGQNVTFRCDPISEHNRLYWYRQTLGQGPEFLTYFQNEAQLEKSRLLSDRFSAERPKGSFSTLEIQRTEQGDSAMYLCASSFSGQGGYEQYFGPGTRLTVT.

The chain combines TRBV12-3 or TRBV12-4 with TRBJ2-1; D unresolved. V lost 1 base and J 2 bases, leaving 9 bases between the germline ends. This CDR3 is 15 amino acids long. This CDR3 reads CASSLGAPPYNEQFF. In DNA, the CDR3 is TGTGCCAGCAGTTTAGGGGCCCCCCCCTACAATGAGCAGTTCTTC.

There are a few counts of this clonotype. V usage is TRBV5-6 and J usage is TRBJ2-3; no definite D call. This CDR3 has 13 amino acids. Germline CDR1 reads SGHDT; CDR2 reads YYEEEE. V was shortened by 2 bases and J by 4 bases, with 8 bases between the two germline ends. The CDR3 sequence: CASSFQVADTQYF. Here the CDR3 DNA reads TGTGCCAGCAGCTTTCAAGTCGCAGATACGCAGTATTTT.

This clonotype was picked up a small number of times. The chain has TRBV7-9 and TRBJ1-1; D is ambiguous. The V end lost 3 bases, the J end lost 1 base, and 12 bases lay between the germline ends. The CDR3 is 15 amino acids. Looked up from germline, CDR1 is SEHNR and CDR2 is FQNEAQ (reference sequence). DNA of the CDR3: TGTGCCAGCAGCTTGACCAGTGTCAGGAACACTGAAGCTTTCTTT. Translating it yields CASSLTSVRNTEAFF.

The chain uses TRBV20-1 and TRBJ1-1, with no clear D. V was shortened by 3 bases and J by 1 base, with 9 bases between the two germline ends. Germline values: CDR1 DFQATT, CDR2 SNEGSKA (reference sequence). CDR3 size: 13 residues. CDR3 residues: CSASRESNTEAFF. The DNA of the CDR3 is TGCAGTGCTAGTCGTGAATCGAACACTGAAGCTTTCTTT.

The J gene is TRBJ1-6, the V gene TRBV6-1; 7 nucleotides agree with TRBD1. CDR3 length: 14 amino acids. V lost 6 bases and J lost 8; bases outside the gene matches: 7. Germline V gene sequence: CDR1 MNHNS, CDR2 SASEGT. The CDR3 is CASSRDRDDSPLHF. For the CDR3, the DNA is TGTGCCAGCAGCCGCGACAGGGACGATTCACCCCTCCACTTT.